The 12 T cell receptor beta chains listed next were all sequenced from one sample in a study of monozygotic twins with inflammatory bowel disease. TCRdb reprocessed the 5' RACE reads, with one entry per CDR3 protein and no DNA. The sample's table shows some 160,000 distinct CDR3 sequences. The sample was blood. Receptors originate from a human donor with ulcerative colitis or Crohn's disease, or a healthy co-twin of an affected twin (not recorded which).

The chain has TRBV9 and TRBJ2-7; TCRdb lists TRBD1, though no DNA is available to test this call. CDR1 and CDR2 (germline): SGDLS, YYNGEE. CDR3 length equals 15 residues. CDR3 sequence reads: CASSDGQPDPYEQYF.

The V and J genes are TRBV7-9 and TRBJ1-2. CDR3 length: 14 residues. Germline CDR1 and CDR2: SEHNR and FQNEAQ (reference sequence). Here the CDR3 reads CASSLQVTNYGYTF.

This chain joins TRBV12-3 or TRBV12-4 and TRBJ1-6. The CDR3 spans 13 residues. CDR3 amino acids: CASSLRARSPLHF.

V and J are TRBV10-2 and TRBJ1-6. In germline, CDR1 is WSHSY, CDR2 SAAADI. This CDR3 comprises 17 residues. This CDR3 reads CASSLTPSSSYNSPLHF.

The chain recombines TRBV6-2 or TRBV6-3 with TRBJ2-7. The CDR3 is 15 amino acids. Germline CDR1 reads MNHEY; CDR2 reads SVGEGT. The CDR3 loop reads CASSYSRARTYEQYF.

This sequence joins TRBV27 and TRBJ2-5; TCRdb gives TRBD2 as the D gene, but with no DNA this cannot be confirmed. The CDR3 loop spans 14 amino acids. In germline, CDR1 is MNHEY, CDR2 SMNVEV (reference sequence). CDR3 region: CASGTGQRQETQYF.

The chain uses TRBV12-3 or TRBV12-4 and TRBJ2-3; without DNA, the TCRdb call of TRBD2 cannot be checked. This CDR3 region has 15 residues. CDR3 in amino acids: CASNLEAGVTDTQYF.

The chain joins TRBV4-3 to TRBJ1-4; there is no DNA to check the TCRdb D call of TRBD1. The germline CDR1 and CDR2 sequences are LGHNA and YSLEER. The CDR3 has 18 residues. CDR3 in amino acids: CASSQRTGGFATNEKLFF.

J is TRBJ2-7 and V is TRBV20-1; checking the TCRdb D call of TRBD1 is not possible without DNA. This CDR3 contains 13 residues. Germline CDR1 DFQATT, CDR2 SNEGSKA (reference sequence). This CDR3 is CSANRDRAGEQYF.

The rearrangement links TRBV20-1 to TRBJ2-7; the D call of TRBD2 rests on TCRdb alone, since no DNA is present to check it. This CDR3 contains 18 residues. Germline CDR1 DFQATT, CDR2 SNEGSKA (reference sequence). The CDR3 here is CSAPPISTGTRTDYEQYF.

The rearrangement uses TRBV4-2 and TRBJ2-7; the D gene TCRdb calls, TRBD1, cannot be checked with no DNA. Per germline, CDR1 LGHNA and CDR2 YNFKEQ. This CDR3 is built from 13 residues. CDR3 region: CASSGGHTYEQYF.

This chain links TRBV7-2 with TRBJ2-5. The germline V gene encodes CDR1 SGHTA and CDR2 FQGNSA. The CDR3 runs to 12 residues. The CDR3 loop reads CASSFVEKTQYF. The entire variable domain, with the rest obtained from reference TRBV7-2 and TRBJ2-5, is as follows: GAGVSQSPSNKVTEKGKDVELRCDPISGHTALYWYRQSLGQGLEFLIYFQGNSAPDKSGLPSDRFSAERTGGSVSTLTIQRTQQEDSAVYLCASSFVEKTQYFGPGTRLLVL.